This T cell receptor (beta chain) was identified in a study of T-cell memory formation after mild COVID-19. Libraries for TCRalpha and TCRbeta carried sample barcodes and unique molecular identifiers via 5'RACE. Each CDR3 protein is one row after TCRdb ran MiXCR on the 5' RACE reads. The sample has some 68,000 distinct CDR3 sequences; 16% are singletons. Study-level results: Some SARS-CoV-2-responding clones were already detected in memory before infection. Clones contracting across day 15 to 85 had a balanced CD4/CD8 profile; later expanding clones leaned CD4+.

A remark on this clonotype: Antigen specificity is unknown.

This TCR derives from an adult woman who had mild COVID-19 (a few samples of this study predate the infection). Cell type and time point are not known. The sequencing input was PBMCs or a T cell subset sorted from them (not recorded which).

CDR3 residues: CASSLTLATESSYNEQFF. Here the CDR3 DNA reads TGTGCCAGCAGCTTAACTCTCGCAACTGAGAGCTCCTACAATGAGCAGTTCTTC. The rearrangement uses TRBV7-3 and TRBJ2-1; D unresolved. This CDR3 is 18 amino acids long. V was trimmed by 0 bases and J by 0 bases, leaving 15 bases between them. From germline, CDR1 is SGHTA and CDR2 FQGTGA.